The clone carrying this T cell receptor (beta chain) has a handful of counts. This record comes from a study of T cells in Graves' hyperthyroidism and ophthalmopathy. It was uncontrolled infection, other autoimmune disease, pregnancy or lactation that excluded patients. On the basis of clinical symptoms, serum thyroxine and TRAb, thyroid ultrasound and orbital computed tomography, diagnoses were made. Template material for amplifying TCR beta CDR3 regions consisted of RNA transcripts. HTBI primers were used for first-round RT-PCR of the TCR CDR3. TCRdb itself ran the multiplex PCR reads through MiXCR, one entry per CDR3 protein. The sample lists about 420,000 distinct CDR3 sequences; around 15% were seen once. The CDR3 extends over 15 amino acids. Germline CDR1 is LNHDA and CDR2 is SQIVND (reference sequence). V dropped 3 bases and J dropped 4 bases, with 14 bases sitting between them.

The V and J genes are TRBV19 and TRBJ2-3; tentative D call: TRBD1 (6 bases). This clonotype was obtained from a woman younger than 35 with Graves' hyperthyroidism. The sequenced sample was blood. As DNA, the CDR3 is TGTGCCAGTAGTATTCAGGGGTTTAGTTCAGATACGCAGTATTTT. Encoded protein: CASSIQGFSSDTQYF.